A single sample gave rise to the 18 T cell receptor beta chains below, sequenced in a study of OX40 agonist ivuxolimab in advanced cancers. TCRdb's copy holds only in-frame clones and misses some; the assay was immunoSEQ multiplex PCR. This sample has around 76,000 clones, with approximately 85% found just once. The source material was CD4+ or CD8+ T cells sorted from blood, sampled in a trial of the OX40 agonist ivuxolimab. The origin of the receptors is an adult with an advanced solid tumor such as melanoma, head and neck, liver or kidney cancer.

The CDR3: CASSASGTGLRDTF. CDR3 in DNA: TGTGCCAGCAGCGCCTCCGGGACAGGCCTCAGGGACACCTTC. This sequence joins TRBV5-4 and TRBJ1-2, with 8 nucleotides matching TRBD1. V gave up 4 bases and J gave up 12 bases; unmatched junction bases: 14. CDR3 length equals 14 residues. CDR1 is SGHNT, CDR2 YYREEE, per germline (reference sequence).

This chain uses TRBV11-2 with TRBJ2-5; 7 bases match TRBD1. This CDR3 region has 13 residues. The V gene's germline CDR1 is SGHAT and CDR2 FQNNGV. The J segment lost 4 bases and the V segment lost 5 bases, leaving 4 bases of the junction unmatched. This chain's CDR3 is CASSRRGIETQYF. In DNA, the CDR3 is TGTGCCAGCAGCCGCAGGGGGATAGAGACCCAGTACTTC.

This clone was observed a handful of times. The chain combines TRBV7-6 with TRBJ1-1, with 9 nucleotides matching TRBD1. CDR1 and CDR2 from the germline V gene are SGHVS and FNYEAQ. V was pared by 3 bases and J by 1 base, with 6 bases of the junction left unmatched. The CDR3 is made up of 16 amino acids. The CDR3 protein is CASSLTGGDGNTEAFF. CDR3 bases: TGTGCCAGCAGCTTGACAGGGGGAGACGGGAACACTGAAGCTTTCTTT.

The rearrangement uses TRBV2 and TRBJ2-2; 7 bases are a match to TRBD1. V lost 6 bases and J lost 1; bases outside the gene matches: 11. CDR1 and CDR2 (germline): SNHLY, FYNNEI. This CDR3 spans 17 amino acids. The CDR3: CASSFGTAYLNTGELFF. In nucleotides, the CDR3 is TGTGCCAGCAGCTTCGGGACAGCTTACTTGAACACCGGGGAGCTGTTTTTT.

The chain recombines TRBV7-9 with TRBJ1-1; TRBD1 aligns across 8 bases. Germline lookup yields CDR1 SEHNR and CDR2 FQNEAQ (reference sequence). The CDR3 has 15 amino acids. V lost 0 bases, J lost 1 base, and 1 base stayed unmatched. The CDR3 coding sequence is TGTGCCAGCAGCTTAGCCGGGACAGGGAACACTGAAGCTTTCTTT. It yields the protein CASSLAGTGNTEAFF.

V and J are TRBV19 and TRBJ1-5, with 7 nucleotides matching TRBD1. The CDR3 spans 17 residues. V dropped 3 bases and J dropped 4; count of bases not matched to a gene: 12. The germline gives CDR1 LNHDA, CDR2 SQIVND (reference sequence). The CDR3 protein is CASSMGVGQDHNQPQHF. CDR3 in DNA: TGTGCCAGTAGTATGGGGGTAGGACAGGATCATAATCAGCCCCAGCATTTT.

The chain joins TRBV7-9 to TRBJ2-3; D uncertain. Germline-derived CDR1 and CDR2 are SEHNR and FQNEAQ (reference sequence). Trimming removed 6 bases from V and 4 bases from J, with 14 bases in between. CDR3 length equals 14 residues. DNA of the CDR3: TGTGCCAGCAGTTGGGGTAACTCGGCAGATACGCAGTATTTT. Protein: CASSWGNSADTQYF.

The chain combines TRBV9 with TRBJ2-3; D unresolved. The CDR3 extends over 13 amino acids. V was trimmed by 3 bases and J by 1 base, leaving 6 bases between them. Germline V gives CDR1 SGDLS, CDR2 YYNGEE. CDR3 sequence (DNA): TGTGCCAGCAGCGGACGGGGCACAGATACGCAGTATTTT. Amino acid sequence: CASSGRGTDTQYF.

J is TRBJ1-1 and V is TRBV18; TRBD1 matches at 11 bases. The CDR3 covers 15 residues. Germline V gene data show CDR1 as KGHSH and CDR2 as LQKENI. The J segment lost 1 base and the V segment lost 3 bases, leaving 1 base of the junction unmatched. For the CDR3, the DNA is TGTGCCAGCTCACCGGACAGGGGGCAGAACACTGAAGCTTTCTTT. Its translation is CASSPDRGQNTEAFF.

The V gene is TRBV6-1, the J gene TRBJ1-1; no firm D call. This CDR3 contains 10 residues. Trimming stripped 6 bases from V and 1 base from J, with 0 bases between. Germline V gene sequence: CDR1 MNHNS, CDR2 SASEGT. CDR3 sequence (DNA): TGTGCCAGCAGGAACACTGAAGCTTTCTTT. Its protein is CASRNTEAFF.

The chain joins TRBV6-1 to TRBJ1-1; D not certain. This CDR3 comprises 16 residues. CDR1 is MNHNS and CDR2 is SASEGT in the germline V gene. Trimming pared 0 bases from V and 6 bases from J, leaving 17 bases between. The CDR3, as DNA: TGTGCCAGCAGTGAAGCAAGGACTTCAACGAGCCCTGAAGCTTTCTTT. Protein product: CASSEARTSTSPEAFF.

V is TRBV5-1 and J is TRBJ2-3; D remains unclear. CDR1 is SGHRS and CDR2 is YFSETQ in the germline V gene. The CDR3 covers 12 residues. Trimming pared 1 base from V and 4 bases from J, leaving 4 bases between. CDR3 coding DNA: TGCGCCAGCAGCTTGAGGGCAGATACGCAGTATTTT. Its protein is CASSLRADTQYF.

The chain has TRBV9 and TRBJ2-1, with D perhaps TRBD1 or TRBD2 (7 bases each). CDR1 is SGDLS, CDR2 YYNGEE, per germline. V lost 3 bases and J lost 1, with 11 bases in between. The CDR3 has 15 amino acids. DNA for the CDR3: TGTGCCAGCAGCGCCCAGGGGGGGTCCTACAATGAGCAGTTCTTC. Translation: CASSAQGGSYNEQFF.

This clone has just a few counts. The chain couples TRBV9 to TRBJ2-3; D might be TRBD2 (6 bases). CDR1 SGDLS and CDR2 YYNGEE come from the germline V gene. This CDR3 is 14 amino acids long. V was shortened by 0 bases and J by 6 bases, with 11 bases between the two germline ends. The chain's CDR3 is CASSVGVGGDTQYF. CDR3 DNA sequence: TGTGCCAGCAGCGTAGGGGTCGGAGGGGATACGCAGTATTTT.

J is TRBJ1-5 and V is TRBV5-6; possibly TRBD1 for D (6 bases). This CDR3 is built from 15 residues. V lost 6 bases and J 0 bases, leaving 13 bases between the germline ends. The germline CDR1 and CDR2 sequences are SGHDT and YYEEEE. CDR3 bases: TGTGCCAGCACCGACAGGAGACTTAGCAATCAGCCCCAGCATTTT. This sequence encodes CASTDRRLSNQPQHF.

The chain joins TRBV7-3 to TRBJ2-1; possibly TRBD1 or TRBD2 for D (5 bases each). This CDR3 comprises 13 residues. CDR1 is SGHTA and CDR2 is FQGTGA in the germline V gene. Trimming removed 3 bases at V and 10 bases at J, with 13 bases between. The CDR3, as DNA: TGTGCCAGCAGCTTTGCGAGGGACCGGGAGCAGTTCTTC. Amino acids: CASSFARDREQFF.

CDR3 coding DNA: TGTGCCACCTTGGGGGAGGTCACTGAAGCTTTCTTT. It yields the protein CATLGEVTEAFF. The rearrangement links TRBV6-1 to TRBJ1-1; perhaps TRBD1 as D (5 bases). The germline gives CDR1 MNHNS, CDR2 SASEGT. Trimming took 10 bases from V and 4 from J, leaving 13 bases between them. The CDR3 contains 12 residues.

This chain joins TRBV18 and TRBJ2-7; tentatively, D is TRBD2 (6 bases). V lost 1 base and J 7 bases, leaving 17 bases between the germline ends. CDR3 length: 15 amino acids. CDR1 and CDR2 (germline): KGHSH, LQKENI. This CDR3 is CASSPRDGLRMEQYF. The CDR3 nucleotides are TGTGCCAGCTCACCACGGGACGGACTACGTATGGAGCAGTACTTC.